The 16 T cell receptor beta chains below come from one sample, sequenced in a study of blood T cell repertoires in COVID-19 (dated by TCRdb to 2018 to 2021). The library was made by the immunoSEQ multiplex PCR assay. TCRdb re-hosts the immuneACCESS table, in-frame sequences only. Its copies lack some clones; in the studies checked, an unresolved V gene accounts for under half of them, and the cause for the rest is not known. Present in this sample are 250,000 to 300,000 clones, 70% to 90% of which were seen just once. Roughly 12% of the sample is taken by the ten largest. The sample taken for sequencing was peripheral blood. Receptor source: a woman in her 30s with COVID-19, enrolled during active disease.

The V gene is TRBV29-1, the J gene TRBJ1-1; D possibly corresponds to TRBD1 (5 bases). Per the germline V gene, CDR1 is SQVTM and CDR2 is ANQGSEA. The CDR3 totals 9 residues. V lost 4 bases, J lost 8 bases, and 5 bases lay in between. The CDR3 DNA follows: TGCAGCGTTGGACAGGAAGCTTTCTTT. It codes for CSVGQEAFF.

A remark on this clone: The sample carries other DNA sequences with the same CDR3. This chain links TRBV3-1 (or the pseudogene TRBV3-2) with TRBJ2-7; no clear D. Germline loops: CDR1 LGHDT, CDR2 YNNKEL (reference sequence). The CDR3 length is 13 residues. Deletions cut 1 base from V and 2 bases from J, with 6 bases between. CDR3: CASSQGHTYEQYF. CDR3 nucleotides: TGTGCCAGCAGCCAAGGACACACCTACGAGCAGTACTTC.

The chain combines TRBV27 with TRBJ2-7; 8 positions agree with TRBD2. There are 14 residues in the CDR3. V lost 5 bases and J lost 3; bases outside the gene matches: 6. Germline values: CDR1 MNHEY, CDR2 SMNVEV (reference sequence). The CDR3 nucleotides are TGTGCCAGCAGTCTCGCGGGGGGCCTCTACGAGCAGTACTTC. Amino acids: CASSLAGGLYEQYF.

The V and J genes are TRBV7-9 and TRBJ2-1; 12 bases are a match to TRBD2. Germline trimming cut 7 bases from V and 8 bases from J; bases unmatched to any gene: 12. CDR1 SEHNR and CDR2 FQNEAQ come from the germline V gene (reference sequence). The CDR3 totals 16 residues. This CDR3 reads CASTPQTSGGGHEQFF. CDR3 DNA: TGTGCCAGCACCCCCCAGACTAGCGGGGGCGGGCATGAGCAGTTCTTC.

The CDR3 spells CASTAGGRIYGYTF. Written as DNA, the CDR3 is TGTGCCAGCACGGCGGGGGGCAGGATCTATGGCTACACCTTC. The J gene is TRBJ1-2, the V gene TRBV2, with D perhaps matching TRBD1 (6 bases). Trimming stripped 7 bases from V and 4 bases from J, with 16 bases between. Germline V CDR1 and CDR2: SNHLY, FYNNEI. CDR3 length equals 14 residues. The full variable domain, rest sourced from reference TRBV2 and TRBJ1-2, is EPEVTQTPSHQVTQMGQEVILRCVPISNHLYFYWYRQILGQKVEFLVSFYNNEISEKSEIFDDQFSVERPDGSNFTLKIRSTKLEDSAMYFCASTAGGRIYGYTFGSGTRLTVV.

V is TRBV6-5 and J is TRBJ1-1; 10 bases fit TRBD1. The V gene end was trimmed by 5 bases and the J gene end by 5 bases; junction bases not matched to a gene: 5. The CDR3 is 14 amino acids. Germline CDR1 reads MNHEY; CDR2 reads SVGAGI. CDR3 DNA sequence: TGTGCCAGCAGTCTGGACAGGGGGGGTACTGAAGCTTTCTTT. Encoded protein: CASSLDRGGTEAFF.

CDR3 DNA: TGCGCCAGCAGCTCCTCAGGGGGATCCTACTACGAGCAGTACTTC. Translating gives CASSSSGGSYYEQYF. This rearrangement joins TRBV5-1 to TRBJ2-7; TRBD1 agrees at 7 bases. The trim removed 3 bases at V and 3 bases at J, leaving 9 bases unmatched. Germline loops: CDR1 SGHRS, CDR2 YFSETQ. The CDR3 covers 15 residues.

This CDR3 is CASSFYRGQGYTF. CDR3 nucleotide sequence: TGTGCCAGCAGCTTCTACAGGGGGCAAGGCTACACCTTC. This rearrangement joins TRBV5-8 to TRBJ1-2; 9 bases are a match to TRBD1. The CDR3 spans 13 residues. Germline CDR1 SGHTS, CDR2 YDEGEE. V shed 2 bases and J 8 bases; nucleotides not matched to a gene: 4.

The CDR3 DNA reads TGTGCCAGCAGCCAAGACGCGGGGGGGCTCTATGGCTACACCTTC. Encoded protein: CASSQDAGGLYGYTF. V is TRBV3-1 (or the pseudogene TRBV3-2) and J is TRBJ1-2; D may be TRBD1 (6 bases). Germline V gives CDR1 LGHDT, CDR2 YNNKEL (reference sequence). With 0 bases removed from V and 4 bases from J, the gap between germline ends came to 12 bases. The length of the CDR3 is 15 residues.

The chain combines TRBV28 with TRBJ1-1, with 9 bases fitting TRBD1. Germline V lookup: CDR1 MDHEN, CDR2 SYDVKM. The CDR3 is 15 residues long. Trimming took 6 bases from V and 5 from J; bases not matched to a gene: 10. CDR3 DNA: TGTGCCAGCAGGGGGACAGGGAGGGTGTTAACTGAAGCTTTCTTT. It specifies CASRGTGRVLTEAFF.

V and J are TRBV30 and TRBJ2-1; 8 bases are shared with TRBD2. Unmatched junction bases numbered 1, after V lost 2 bases and J lost 1 base. The V gene's germline CDR1 is GTSNPN and CDR2 SVGIG (reference sequence). The CDR3 contains 14 residues. CDR3 nucleotide sequence: TGTGCCTGGAGTTCGGGGGGGTCCTACAATGAGCAGTTCTTC. Its protein product is CAWSSGGSYNEQFF.

The sample holds a few counts of this clone. The chain combines TRBV19 with TRBJ2-2; D perhaps matches TRBD2 (5 bases). The CDR3 runs 14 residues. Trimming pared 11 bases from V and 0 bases from J, leaving 13 bases between. Germline V gene lookup returns CDR1 LNHDA and CDR2 SQIVND (reference sequence). The CDR3 DNA reads as TGTGCCCTCCAGCGGACTCCGAACACCGGGGAGCTGTTTTTT. Its translation is CALQRTPNTGELFF.

V gene TRBV28 combines with J gene TRBJ2-7; 7 bases fit TRBD2. The CDR3 is made up of 12 amino acids. Germline V lookup: CDR1 MDHEN, CDR2 SYDVKM. With V trimmed by 7 bases and J by 3 bases, 3 bases remained unmatched. This CDR3 is CASTSGFYEQYF. The DNA of the CDR3 is TGTGCCAGCACTAGCGGCTTCTACGAGCAGTACTTC. The full variable domain, rest sourced from reference TRBV28 and TRBJ2-7, is DVKVTQSSRYLVKRTGEKVFLECVQDMDHENMFWYRQDPGLGLRLIYFSYDVKMKEKGDIPEGYSVSREKKERFSLILESASTNQTSMYLCASTSGFYEQYFGPGTRLTVT.

The chain recombines TRBV4-2 with TRBJ2-2, with D hard to call. CDR1 and CDR2 (germline): LGHNA, YNFKEQ. Trimming cost V 0 bases and J 9 bases, with 14 bases left between them. The CDR3 totals 15 residues. The CDR3 DNA follows: TGTGCCAGCAGCCAAGATGGCGGCCGGTGGAGGGAGCTGTTTTTT. Translating it yields CASSQDGGRWRELFF.

This sequence joins TRBV11-3 and TRBJ1-3; D unresolved. The V end was cut by 5 bases, the J end by 2 bases, with 25 bases between. CDR3 length: 19 amino acids. CDR1 is SGHNT and CDR2 is YENEEA in the germline V gene. CDR3: CASSGRVPHSRPPGNTIYF. In DNA form, the CDR3 reads TGTGCCAGCAGCGGCCGGGTACCACACTCCCGTCCGCCTGGAAACACCATATATTTT.

This chain joins TRBV27 and TRBJ2-7; D might be TRBD2 (6 bases). CDR1 and CDR2 (germline): MNHEY, SMNVEV (reference sequence). CDR3 length equals 13 residues. V was pared by 6 bases and J by 3 bases, with 12 bases between. The DNA for the CDR3 is TGTGCCAGCAGGCCGGGACTCTTCTACGAGCAGTACTTC. The encoded protein is CASRPGLFYEQYF.